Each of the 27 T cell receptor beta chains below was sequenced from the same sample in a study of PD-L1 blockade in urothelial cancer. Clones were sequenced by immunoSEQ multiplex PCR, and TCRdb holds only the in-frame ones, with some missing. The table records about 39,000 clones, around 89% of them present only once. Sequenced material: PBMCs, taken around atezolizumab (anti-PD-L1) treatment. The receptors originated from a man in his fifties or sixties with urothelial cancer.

CDR3 in DNA: TGTGCCAGCAGACGTGCCGGGGGAAACTTCTACGAGCAGTACTTC. It specifies CASRRAGGNFYEQYF. The rearrangement links TRBV11-2 to TRBJ2-7; D may be TRBD2 (6 bases). CDR3 length: 15 residues. V lost 6 bases and J 3 bases, leaving 18 bases between the germline ends. Per the germline V gene, CDR1 is SGHAT and CDR2 is FQNNGV.

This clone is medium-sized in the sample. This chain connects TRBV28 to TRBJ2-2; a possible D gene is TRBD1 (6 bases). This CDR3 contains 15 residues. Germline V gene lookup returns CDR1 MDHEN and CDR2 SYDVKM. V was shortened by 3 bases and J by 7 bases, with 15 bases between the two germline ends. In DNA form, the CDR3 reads TGTGCCAGCAGTTTCAGGGGTAGAGGGCGCGGGGAGCTGTTTTTT. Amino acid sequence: CASSFRGRGRGELFF. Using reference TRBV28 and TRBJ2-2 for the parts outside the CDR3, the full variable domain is DVKVTQSSRYLVKRTGEKVFLECVQDMDHENMFWYRQDPGLGLRLIYFSYDVKMKEKGDIPEGYSVSREKKERFSLILESASTNQTSMYLCASSFRGRGRGELFFGEGSRLTVL.

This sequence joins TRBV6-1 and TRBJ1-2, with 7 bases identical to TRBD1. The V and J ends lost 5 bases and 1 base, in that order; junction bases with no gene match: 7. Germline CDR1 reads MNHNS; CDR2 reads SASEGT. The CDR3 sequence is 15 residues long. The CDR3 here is CASSTGDSINYGYTF. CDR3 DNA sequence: TGTGCCAGCAGTACCGGGGACAGTATTAACTATGGCTACACCTTC.

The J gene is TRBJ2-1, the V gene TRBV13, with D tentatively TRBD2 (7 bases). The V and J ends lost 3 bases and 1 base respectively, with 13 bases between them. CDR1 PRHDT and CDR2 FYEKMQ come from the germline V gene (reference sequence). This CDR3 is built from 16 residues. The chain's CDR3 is CASSFNGGQSYNEQFF. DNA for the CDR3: TGTGCCAGCAGCTTTAACGGGGGGCAATCCTACAATGAGCAGTTCTTC.

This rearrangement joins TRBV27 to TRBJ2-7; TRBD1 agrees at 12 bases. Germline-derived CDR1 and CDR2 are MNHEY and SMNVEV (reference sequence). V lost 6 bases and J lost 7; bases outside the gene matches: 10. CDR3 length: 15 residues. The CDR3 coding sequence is TGTGCCAGCAGCCGATGGGGACAGGGGGCGGGAGAGCAGTACTTC. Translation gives CASSRWGQGAGEQYF.

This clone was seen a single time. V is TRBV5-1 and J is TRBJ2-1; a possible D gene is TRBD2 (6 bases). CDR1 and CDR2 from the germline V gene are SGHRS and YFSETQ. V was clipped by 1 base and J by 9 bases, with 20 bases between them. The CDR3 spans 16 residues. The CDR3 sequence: CASSLYEPELATEQFF. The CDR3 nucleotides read TGCGCCAGCAGCTTGTATGAGCCCGAACTAGCAACTGAGCAGTTCTTC.

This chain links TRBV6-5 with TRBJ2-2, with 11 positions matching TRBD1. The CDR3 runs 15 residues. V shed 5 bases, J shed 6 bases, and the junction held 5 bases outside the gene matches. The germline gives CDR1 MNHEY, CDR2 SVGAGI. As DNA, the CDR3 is TGTGCCAGCAGTATAGGACAGGGGGCATCCGGGGAGCTGTTTTTT. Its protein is CASSIGQGASGELFF.

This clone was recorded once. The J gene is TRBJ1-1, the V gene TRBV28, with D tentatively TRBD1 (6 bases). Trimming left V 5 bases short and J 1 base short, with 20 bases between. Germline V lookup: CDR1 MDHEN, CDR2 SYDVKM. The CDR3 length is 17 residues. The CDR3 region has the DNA TGTGCCAGCAGTCGAACAACTGGGTGGGGGCAGAACACTGAAGCTTTCTTT. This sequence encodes CASSRTTGWGQNTEAFF.

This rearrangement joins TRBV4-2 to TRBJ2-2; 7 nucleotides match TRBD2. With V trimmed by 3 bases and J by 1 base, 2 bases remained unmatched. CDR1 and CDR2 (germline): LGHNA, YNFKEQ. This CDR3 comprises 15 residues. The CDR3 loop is CASSQLAGNTGELFF. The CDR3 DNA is TGTGCCAGCAGCCAGTTAGCGGGGAACACCGGGGAGCTGTTTTTT.

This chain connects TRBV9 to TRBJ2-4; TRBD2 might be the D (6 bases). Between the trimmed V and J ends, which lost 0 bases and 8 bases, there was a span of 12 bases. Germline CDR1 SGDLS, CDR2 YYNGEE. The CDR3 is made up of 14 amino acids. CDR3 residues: CASSVALGRDIQYF. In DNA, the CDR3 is TGTGCCAGCAGCGTAGCTCTCGGGAGAGACATTCAGTACTTC.

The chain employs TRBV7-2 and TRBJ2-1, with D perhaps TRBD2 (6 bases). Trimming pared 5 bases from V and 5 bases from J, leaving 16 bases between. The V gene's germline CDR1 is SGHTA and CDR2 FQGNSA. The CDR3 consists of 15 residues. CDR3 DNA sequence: TGTGCCAGCAGCCAAGGGAGCGGGCGAAACAATGAGCAGTTCTTC. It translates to CASSQGSGRNNEQFF.

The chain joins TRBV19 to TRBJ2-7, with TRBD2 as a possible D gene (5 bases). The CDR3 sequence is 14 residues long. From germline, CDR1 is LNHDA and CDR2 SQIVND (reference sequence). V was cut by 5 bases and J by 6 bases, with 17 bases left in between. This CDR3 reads CASSSTGVVSEQYF. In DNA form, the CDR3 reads TGTGCCAGTAGTTCCACCGGGGTGGTGAGCGAGCAGTACTTC.

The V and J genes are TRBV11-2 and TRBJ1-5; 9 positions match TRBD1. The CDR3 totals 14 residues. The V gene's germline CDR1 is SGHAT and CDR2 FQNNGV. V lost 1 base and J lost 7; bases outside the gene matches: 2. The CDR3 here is CASSLGTGEQPQHF. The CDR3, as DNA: TGTGCCAGCAGCTTAGGGACAGGGGAGCAGCCCCAGCATTTT.

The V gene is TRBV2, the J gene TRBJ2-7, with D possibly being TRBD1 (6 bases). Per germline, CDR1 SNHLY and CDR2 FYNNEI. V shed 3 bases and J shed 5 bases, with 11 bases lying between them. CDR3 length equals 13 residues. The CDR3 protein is CASSESRGHEQYF. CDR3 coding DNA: TGTGCCAGCAGTGAGTCCAGGGGCCACGAGCAGTACTTC.

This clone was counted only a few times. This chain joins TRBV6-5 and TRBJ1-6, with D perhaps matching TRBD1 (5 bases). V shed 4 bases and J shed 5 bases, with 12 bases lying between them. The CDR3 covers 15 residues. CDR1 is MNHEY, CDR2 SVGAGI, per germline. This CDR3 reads CASSSSGQNNSPLHF. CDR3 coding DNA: TGTGCCAGCAGTTCCTCAGGACAAAATAATTCACCCCTCCACTTT.

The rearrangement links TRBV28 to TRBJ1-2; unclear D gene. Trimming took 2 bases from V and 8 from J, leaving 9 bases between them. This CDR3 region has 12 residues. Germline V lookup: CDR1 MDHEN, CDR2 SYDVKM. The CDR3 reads CASSLEGFGYTF. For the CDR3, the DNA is TGTGCCAGCAGTTTAGAGGGCTTCGGCTACACCTTC.

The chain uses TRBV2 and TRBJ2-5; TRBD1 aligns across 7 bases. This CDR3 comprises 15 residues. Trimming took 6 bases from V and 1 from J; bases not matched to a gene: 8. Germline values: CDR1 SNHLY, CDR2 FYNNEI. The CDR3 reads CASRELGQTQETQYF. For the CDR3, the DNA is TGTGCCAGCAGGGAGTTGGGACAGACCCAAGAGACCCAGTACTTC.

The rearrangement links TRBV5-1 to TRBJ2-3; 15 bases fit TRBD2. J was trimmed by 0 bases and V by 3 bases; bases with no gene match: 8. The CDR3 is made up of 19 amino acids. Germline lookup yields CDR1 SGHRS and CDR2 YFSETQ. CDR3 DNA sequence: TGCGCCAGCAGCTCCGGACTAGCGGGAGGGTCCCTTAGCACAGATACGCAGTATTTT. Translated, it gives CASSSGLAGGSLSTDTQYF.

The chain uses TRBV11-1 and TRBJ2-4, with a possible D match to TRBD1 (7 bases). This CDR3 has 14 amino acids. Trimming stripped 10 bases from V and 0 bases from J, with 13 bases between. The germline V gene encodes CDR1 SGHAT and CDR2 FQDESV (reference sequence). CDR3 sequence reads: CATGDRLAKNIQYF. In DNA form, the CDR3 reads TGTGCCACGGGGGACAGATTAGCCAAAAACATTCAGTACTTC.

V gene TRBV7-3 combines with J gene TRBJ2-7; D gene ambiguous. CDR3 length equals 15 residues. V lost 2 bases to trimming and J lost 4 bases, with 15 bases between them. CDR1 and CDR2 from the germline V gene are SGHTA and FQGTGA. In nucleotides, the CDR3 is TGTGCCAGCAGCTTACAAGGCGGCAGCCTATACGAGCAGTACTTC. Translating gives CASSLQGGSLYEQYF.

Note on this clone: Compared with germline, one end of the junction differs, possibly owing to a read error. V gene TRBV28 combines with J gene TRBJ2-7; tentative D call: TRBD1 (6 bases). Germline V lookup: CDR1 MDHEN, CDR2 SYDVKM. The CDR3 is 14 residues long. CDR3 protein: CASSLEQGLYEQYF. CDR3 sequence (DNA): TGTGCCAGTAGTTTAGAACAGGGTTTATACGAGCAGTACTTC.

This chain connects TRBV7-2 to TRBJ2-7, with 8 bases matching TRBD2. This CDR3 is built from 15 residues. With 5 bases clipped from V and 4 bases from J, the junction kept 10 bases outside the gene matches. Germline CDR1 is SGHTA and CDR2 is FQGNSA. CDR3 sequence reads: CASSPRSGAYYEQYF. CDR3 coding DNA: TGTGCCAGCAGCCCCCGTAGCGGGGCTTATTACGAGCAGTACTTC.

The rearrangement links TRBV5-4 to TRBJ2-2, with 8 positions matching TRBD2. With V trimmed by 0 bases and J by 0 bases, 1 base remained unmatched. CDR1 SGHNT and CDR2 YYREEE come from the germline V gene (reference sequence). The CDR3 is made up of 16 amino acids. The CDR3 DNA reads TGTGCCAGCAGCTTGGGAGCGGGGGCGAACACCGGGGAGCTGTTTTTT. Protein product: CASSLGAGANTGELFF.

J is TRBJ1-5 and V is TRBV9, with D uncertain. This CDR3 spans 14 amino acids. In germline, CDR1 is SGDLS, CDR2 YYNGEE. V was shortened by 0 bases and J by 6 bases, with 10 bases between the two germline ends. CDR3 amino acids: CASSVEGSGQPQHF. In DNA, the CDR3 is TGTGCCAGCAGCGTAGAAGGCTCGGGTCAGCCCCAGCATTTT.

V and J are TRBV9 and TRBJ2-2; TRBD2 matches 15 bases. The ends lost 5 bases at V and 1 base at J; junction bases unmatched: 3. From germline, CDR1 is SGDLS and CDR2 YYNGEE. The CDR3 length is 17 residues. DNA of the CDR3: TGTGCCAGCAGTGTGGGACTAGCGGGGGGGAACACCGGGGAGCTGTTTTTT. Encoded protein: CASSVGLAGGNTGELFF. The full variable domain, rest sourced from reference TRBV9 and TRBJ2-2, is DSGVTQTPKHLITATGQRVTLRCSPRSGDLSVYWYQQSLDQGLQFLIQYYNGEERAKGNILERFSAQQFPDLHSELNLSSLELGDSALYFCASSVGLAGGNTGELFFGEGSRLTVL.

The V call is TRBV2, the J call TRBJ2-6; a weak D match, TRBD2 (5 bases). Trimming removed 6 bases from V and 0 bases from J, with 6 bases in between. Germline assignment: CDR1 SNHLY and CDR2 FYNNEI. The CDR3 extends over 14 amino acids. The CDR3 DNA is TGTGCCAGCAGAGGACTCTCTGGGGCCAACGTCCTGACTTTC. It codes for CASRGLSGANVLTF.

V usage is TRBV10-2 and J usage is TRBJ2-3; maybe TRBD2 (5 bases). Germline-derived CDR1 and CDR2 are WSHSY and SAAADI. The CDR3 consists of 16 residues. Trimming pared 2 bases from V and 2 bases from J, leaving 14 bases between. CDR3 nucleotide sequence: TGCGCCAGCAGTGAGAATTGGGCGGGCTTCACAGATACGCAGTATTTT. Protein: CASSENWAGFTDTQYF.